This T cell receptor (beta chain) was captured by sequencing in a study of T cells in localized non-small cell lung cancer. Sequencing used immunoSEQ multiplex PCR; TCRdb keeps in-frame clones, though not all of them. This sample has around 5,600 clones, with around 28% found just once. Study-wide results and caveats: Across samples, adjacent lung featured a median 57 of the top 100 tumor clones.

A note on this clone: What it recognizes is unknown.

The specimen was lung tumor tissue, collected before any cancer treatment. This TCR was sampled from a female donor over 55 with stage I lung adenocarcinoma.

Here the CDR3 DNA reads TGTGCCTGGAGTGTAGACCCATTCCAGGGGAATGAGCAGTTCTTC. It translates to CAWSVDPFQGNEQFF. V and J are TRBV30 and TRBJ2-1; D might be TRBD1 (6 bases). Trimming removed 0 bases at V and 7 bases at J, with 16 bases between. The CDR3 contains 15 residues. CDR1 and CDR2 (germline): GTSNPN, SVGIG (reference sequence).